This T cell receptor (beta chain) stems from a study of T cell repertoires in cytomegalovirus infection. This clonotype has only a few counts. Its specificity is unknown. MiXCR was run by TCRdb on the reads, yielding one entry per CDR3 protein. This table holds about 470,000 distinct CDR3 sequences, about 44% found once. The CDR3 has 14 amino acids. Between the trimmed V and J ends, which lost 5 bases and 4 bases, there was a span of 14 bases. Germline V lookup: CDR1 SGHAT, CDR2 FQNNGV. Broader study findings: The study found HLA-C-restricted CMV-specific TCR beta clonotypes dominating the ex vivo response. Cumulative public TCR beta family frequency identified CMV carriers with the relevant HLA.

The V call is TRBV11-2, the J call TRBJ1-1; TRBD1 might be the D (5 bases). Specimen: cultured PBMCs, collected from culture after CMV antigen stimulation. The receptor was derived from a human donor in good health (CMV status not recorded). Some clones in this sample may be carry-over from other donors' samples. CDR3: CASSPGLLVTEAFF. Here the CDR3 DNA reads TGTGCCAGCAGCCCGGGACTCTTGGTCACTGAAGCTTTCTTT. The full variable domain, in which reference TRBV11-2 and TRBJ1-1 provide the parts outside the CDR3, is EAGVAQSPRYKIIEKRQSVAFWCNPISGHATLYWYQQILGQGPKLLIQFQNNGVVDDSQLPKDRFSAERLKGVDSTLKIQPAKLEDSAVYLCASSPGLLVTEAFFGQGTRLTVV.